This T cell receptor (beta chain) appears in the sequencing data of a study of cytomegalovirus exposure and HLA in healthy donors. About the study: The early release's HLA-typed donors yielded approximately 82 million unique TCRs. General study findings and limits: With DRB1 most and HLA-C fewest, TCR association rates differed between HLA loci in a later analysis.

V was cut by 1 base and J by 7 bases, with 11 bases left in between. This CDR3 contains 14 residues. Germline-derived CDR1 and CDR2 are LNHDA and SQIVND (reference sequence). As regards this clone: Its antigen is currently unknown.

The PCR was carried out with 60 Vbeta primers and 13 Jbeta primers. In the original processing: In a later analysis, around 10 million of approximately 81 million unique beta chains occurred in at least two donors. TCRdb's table, derived via immunoSEQ multiplex PCR, lists solely in-frame clones and lacks some. That table is the source of V, J and clone size, and D and trimming were worked out from the DNA. The top ten clones hold around 5% of a sample with 100,000 to 150,000 clones, 10% to 13% of them seen once. The sequenced sample consisted of PBMCs. V is TRBV19 and J is TRBJ1-5; possibly TRBD1 for D (6 bases). The TCR sequence derives from a woman aged 18-30 years in good health and CMV-seropositive. CDR3 sequence: CASSIVQGGQPQHF. Here the CDR3 DNA reads TGTGCCAGTAGTATAGTACAGGGCGGGCAGCCCCAGCATTTT.